The clone carrying this T cell receptor (beta chain) was seen a single time. Its specificity is unknown. Profiling relied on immunoSEQ multiplex PCR, and the TCRdb table lists in-frame clones only, not all of them. The data show more than 20,000 clones, about 97% seen once. CDR3 length equals 15 residues. Germline CDR1 is SGHDT and CDR2 is YYEEEE. V shed 4 bases, J shed 4 bases, and the junction held 6 bases outside the gene matches. Donors were drawn from the approximately 120-subject validation cohort, separate from the roughly 610-subject first cohort. These data are taken from a study of cytomegalovirus exposure and HLA in healthy donors. Study-wide results and caveats: Researchers reported that a few CMV-associated chains were confirmed in vitro as CMV antigen-specific.

This TCR was recovered from a man younger than 45 in good health and CMV-seropositive. V usage is TRBV5-6 and J usage is TRBJ2-5, with TRBD2 matching over 11 bases. The sequencing sample was made of PBMCs. Here the CDR3 reads CASSTGLAERETQYF. The CDR3 coding sequence is TGTGCCAGCAGCACGGGACTAGCGGAGAGAGAGACCCAGTACTTC.